Below, 25 T cell receptor beta chains from the same sample are listed, as sequenced in a study of blood T cell repertoires in COVID-19 (dated by TCRdb to 2020 to 2021). The library was obtained by the immunoSEQ multiplex PCR assay. Held by TCRdb, this immuneACCESS table contains in-frame sequences only and omits some clones. Under half of the omission traces to an unresolved V gene where checked; the cause of the rest is unknown. This sample comprises about 150,000 clones, about 80% of them detected only once. The top ten clonotypes cover under 9.5% of the sample. Input material: PBMCs or T cells enriched from blood (not recorded which). These receptors were collected from a man aged 50 to 60 who had recovered from COVID-19.

The CDR3 sequence is CASTRQGVGGYTF. CDR3 sequence (DNA): TGTGCCAGCACCAGACAGGGGGTTGGCGGCTACACCTTC. The chain carries TRBV2 and TRBJ1-2; 9 nucleotides line up with TRBD1. CDR3 length equals 13 residues. Germline V gene lookup returns CDR1 SNHLY and CDR2 FYNNEI. Trimming took 7 bases from V and 8 from J; bases not matched to a gene: 8.

The V and J genes are TRBV6-5 and TRBJ1-2, with 9 bases aligning to TRBD1. The CDR3 covers 13 residues. V gave up 7 bases and J gave up 7 bases; unmatched junction bases: 7. Germline V gives CDR1 MNHEY, CDR2 SVGAGI. This CDR3 is CASTNRGQGGYTF. The CDR3 DNA reads TGTGCCAGCACTAACAGGGGGCAAGGTGGCTACACCTTC.

The V and J genes are TRBV7-3 and TRBJ1-1, with 8 bases fitting TRBD1. Germline CDR1 is SGHTA and CDR2 is FQGTGA. The V and J ends lost 5 bases and 4 bases, in that order; junction bases with no gene match: 12. This CDR3 is 16 amino acids long. This CDR3 reads CASSPQPRTGTTEAFF. The CDR3 nucleotides read TGTGCCAGCAGCCCCCAGCCCCGGACAGGGACCACTGAAGCTTTCTTT.

This clone was seen only a few times. The genes are TRBV5-4 and TRBJ1-1; 7 positions agree with TRBD1. This CDR3 has 13 amino acids. Per germline, CDR1 SGHNT and CDR2 YYREEE (reference sequence). The V and J ends lost 5 bases and 4 bases, in that order; junction bases with no gene match: 5. The CDR3 loop reads CASRQGTATEAFF. CDR3 DNA sequence: TGTGCCAGCAGACAGGGGACGGCCACTGAAGCTTTCTTT.

V gene TRBV4-1 combines with J gene TRBJ1-5; 7 bases line up with TRBD1. Germline V CDR1 and CDR2: MGHRA, YSYEKL. The CDR3 has 15 amino acids. The trim removed 2 bases at V and 0 bases at J, leaving 1 base unmatched. The CDR3 coding sequence is TGCGCCAGCAGCCAAACAGGGGATAGCAATCAGCCCCAGCATTTT. Its protein product is CASSQTGDSNQPQHF.

This clone was seen ten or more times. The same CDR3 can be traced to other DNA sequences in this sample. The CDR3 nucleotides read TGTGCCAGCAGTTACTCGGACAGACCGAACACTGAAGCTTTCTTT. Translated: CASSYSDRPNTEAFF. This sequence joins TRBV6-5 and TRBJ1-1; D perhaps matches TRBD1 (6 bases). V was shortened by 0 bases and J by 1 base, with 9 bases between the two germline ends. Germline values: CDR1 MNHEY, CDR2 SVGAGI. The CDR3 is 15 residues long.

V usage is TRBV18 and J usage is TRBJ2-1; D gene ambiguous. V was cut by 4 bases and J by 9 bases, with 10 bases left in between. This CDR3 has 12 residues. Germline values: CDR1 KGHSH, CDR2 LQKENI. CDR3 residues: CASSLVVIEQFF. CDR3 bases: TGTGCCAGCTCACTGGTAGTCATTGAGCAGTTCTTC.

This chain connects TRBV7-9 to TRBJ1-1; a weak D match, TRBD1 (5 bases). The CDR3 contains 14 residues. Germline CDR1 reads SEHNR; CDR2 reads FQNEAQ (reference sequence). With 6 bases removed from V and 5 bases from J, the gap between germline ends came to 16 bases. CDR3 sequence (DNA): TGTGCCAGCAGACGTTTACAGGTTGGGACTGAAGCTTTCTTT. Translating gives CASRRLQVGTEAFF.

CDR3 bases: TGTGCCAGCAGCAAAGGGGCCCAGGGCCAAACAGATACGCAGTATTTT. It codes for CASSKGAQGQTDTQYF. This chain links TRBV3-1 (or the pseudogene TRBV3-2) with TRBJ2-3; the D gene is possibly TRBD1 (5 bases). V was pared by 5 bases and J by 3 bases, with 18 bases between. From germline, CDR1 is LGHDT and CDR2 YNNKEL (reference sequence). This CDR3 has 16 amino acids.

This clone was counted only a few times. The chain has TRBV7-8 and TRBJ1-2; 9 bases agree with TRBD1. Losses at the gene ends were 0 bases for V and 0 bases for J; bases not matched to a gene: 11. Per the germline V gene, CDR1 is SGHVS and CDR2 is FQNEAQ. The CDR3 runs 19 residues. The CDR3 coding sequence is TGTGCCAGCAGCTTAGCGCCCGGACAGGGGTCCTCAGCTAACTATGGCTACACCTTC. Protein sequence: CASSLAPGQGSSANYGYTF.

Note on this clone: One end of the junction does not line up with germline, which may come from a read error. The rearrangement links TRBV4-3 to TRBJ2-3; the D gene is possibly TRBD1 (5 bases). The CDR3 has 16 residues. Germline V gene lookup returns CDR1 LGHNA and CDR2 YSLEER. CDR3 amino acids: CASSQGAGHTTDTQYF. CDR3 DNA sequence: TGCGCCAGCAGTCAAGGAGCAGGACACACCACAGATACGCAGTATTTT.

This clone was detected only a few times. The J gene is TRBJ2-2, the V gene TRBV21-1; the tabulated D call, TRBD1, remains unverified against the DNA. TRBV21-1 is marked as a pseudogene. The CDR3 consists of 16 residues. The CDR3 sequence: CASSKEWGHFTGELFF. The CDR3 bases are TGTGCCAGCAGCAAAGAGTGGGGACATTTCACCGGGGAGCTGTTTTTT.

This chain connects TRBV6-2 or TRBV6-3 to TRBJ1-1, with D uncertain. The CDR3 length is 16 residues. Trimming cost V 3 bases and J 2 bases, with 16 bases left between them. Germline V gene sequence: CDR1 MNHEY, CDR2 SVGEGT. The CDR3 protein is CASSYPPSWLNTEAFF. The CDR3 region has the DNA TGTGCCAGCAGTTATCCCCCATCATGGCTTAACACTGAAGCTTTCTTT.

J is TRBJ1-5 and V is TRBV6-5, with 7 bases aligning to TRBD1. J gave up 1 base and V 2 bases, and 2 bases lay outside the gene matches. The CDR3 contains 15 residues. From germline, CDR1 is MNHEY and CDR2 SVGAGI. CDR3 nucleotides: TGTGCCAGCAGTTACGGCAGGGGGAGCAATCAGCCCCAGCATTTT. Translation gives CASSYGRGSNQPQHF.

The V call is TRBV2, the J call TRBJ2-5, with D tentatively TRBD2 (6 bases). The V end was cut by 6 bases, the J end by 2 bases, with 10 bases between. Germline CDR1 is SNHLY and CDR2 is FYNNEI. There are 13 residues in the CDR3. The CDR3 region has the DNA TGTGCCAGCAGGGGGACTCTTCAAGAGACCCAGTACTTC. Translated, it gives CASRGTLQETQYF.

The chain couples TRBV6-5 to TRBJ2-7; 9 positions match TRBD1. This CDR3 is 12 amino acids long. The germline V gene encodes CDR1 MNHEY and CDR2 SVGAGI. The trim removed 10 bases at V and 5 bases at J, leaving 6 bases unmatched. The DNA of the CDR3 is TGTGCCACAGAGGGACAGGGTGACGAGCAGTACTTC. This translates into CATEGQGDEQYF.

V usage is TRBV4-2 and J usage is TRBJ2-2; 7 nucleotides align to TRBD1. From germline, CDR1 is LGHNA and CDR2 YNFKEQ. CDR3 length equals 15 residues. The J segment lost 4 bases and the V segment lost 4 bases, leaving 6 bases of the junction unmatched. The CDR3 is CASSRDRVTTGELFF. In DNA, the CDR3 is TGTGCCAGCAGCCGAGACAGGGTAACCACCGGGGAGCTGTTTTTT.

The chain couples TRBV19 to TRBJ1-2; no definite D call. Germline values: CDR1 LNHDA, CDR2 SQIVND (reference sequence). CDR3 length: 14 amino acids. Trimming took 5 bases from V and 2 from J, leaving 12 bases between them. This CDR3 is CASSLSVWNYGYTF. The CDR3 bases are TGTGCCAGTAGTTTGTCAGTCTGGAACTATGGCTACACCTTC.

The chain employs TRBV19 and TRBJ1-2; D remains unclear. The V end was cut by 3 bases, the J end by 8 bases, with 19 bases between. The CDR3 is 15 residues long. Germline V gene sequence: CDR1 LNHDA, CDR2 SQIVND (reference sequence). The CDR3 nucleotides read TGTGCCAGTAGTATCGGACGGTCGACAACGGGAGGCTACACCTTC. Amino acid sequence: CASSIGRSTTGGYTF.

This chain links TRBV9 with TRBJ1-4; 8 bases agree with TRBD1. V dropped 4 bases and J dropped 6; count of bases not matched to a gene: 8. CDR3 size: 15 residues. Germline-derived CDR1 and CDR2 are SGDLS and YYNGEE. CDR3 residues: CASSPTGGWDEKLFF. In DNA form, the CDR3 reads TGTGCCAGCAGCCCTACAGGGGGTTGGGATGAAAAACTGTTTTTT.

V is TRBV2 and J is TRBJ1-2, with 7 bases fitting TRBD1. CDR3 length: 15 amino acids. CDR1 and CDR2 from the germline V gene are SNHLY and FYNNEI. J lost 0 bases, V lost 6 bases, and 7 bases had no gene match. Here the CDR3 DNA reads TGTGCCAGCAGAGTCAGACAGGGTCCTAACTATGGCTACACCTTC. It specifies CASRVRQGPNYGYTF.

This chain connects TRBV18 to TRBJ2-5, with D unclear. The V and J ends lost 3 bases and 0 bases respectively, with 14 bases between them. The CDR3 has 16 residues. CDR1 and CDR2 from the germline V gene are KGHSH and LQKENI. The CDR3 loop reads CASSPAPGLNQETQYF. For the CDR3, the DNA is TGTGCCAGCTCACCCGCACCAGGATTAAACCAAGAGACCCAGTACTTC.

V gene TRBV7-3 combines with J gene TRBJ2-1, with 10 nucleotides matching TRBD2. The CDR3 covers 14 residues. Trimming cost V 4 bases and J 5 bases; bases outside gene matches: 2. Germline V gene sequence: CDR1 SGHTA, CDR2 FQGTGA. The CDR3 coding sequence is TGTGCCAGCAGCTCAAGCGGGGGGGACAATGAGCAGTTCTTC. This translates into CASSSSGGDNEQFF.

This clone was observed once. The chain has TRBV7-3 and TRBJ2-3; TRBD2 agrees at 8 bases. Germline-derived CDR1 and CDR2 are SGHTA and FQGTGA. Trimming took 5 bases from V and 7 from J; bases not matched to a gene: 14. The CDR3 loop spans 16 amino acids. In DNA form, the CDR3 reads TGTGCCAGCAGCCAGGGGCCTAGCGGGCCCCCCAATACGCAGTATTTT. Translated, it gives CASSQGPSGPPNTQYF.

The rearrangement uses TRBV3-1 (or the pseudogene TRBV3-2) and TRBJ1-6, with 9 nucleotides matching TRBD1. The CDR3 has 18 residues. Germline CDR1 is LGHDT and CDR2 is YNNKEL (reference sequence). Trimming removed 0 bases from V and 10 bases from J; junction bases left unmatched: 13. The CDR3 here is CASSQDRDRVFPYSPLHF. The CDR3 DNA reads TGTGCCAGCAGCCAAGACCGGGACAGGGTTTTTCCTTACTCACCCCTCCACTTT.